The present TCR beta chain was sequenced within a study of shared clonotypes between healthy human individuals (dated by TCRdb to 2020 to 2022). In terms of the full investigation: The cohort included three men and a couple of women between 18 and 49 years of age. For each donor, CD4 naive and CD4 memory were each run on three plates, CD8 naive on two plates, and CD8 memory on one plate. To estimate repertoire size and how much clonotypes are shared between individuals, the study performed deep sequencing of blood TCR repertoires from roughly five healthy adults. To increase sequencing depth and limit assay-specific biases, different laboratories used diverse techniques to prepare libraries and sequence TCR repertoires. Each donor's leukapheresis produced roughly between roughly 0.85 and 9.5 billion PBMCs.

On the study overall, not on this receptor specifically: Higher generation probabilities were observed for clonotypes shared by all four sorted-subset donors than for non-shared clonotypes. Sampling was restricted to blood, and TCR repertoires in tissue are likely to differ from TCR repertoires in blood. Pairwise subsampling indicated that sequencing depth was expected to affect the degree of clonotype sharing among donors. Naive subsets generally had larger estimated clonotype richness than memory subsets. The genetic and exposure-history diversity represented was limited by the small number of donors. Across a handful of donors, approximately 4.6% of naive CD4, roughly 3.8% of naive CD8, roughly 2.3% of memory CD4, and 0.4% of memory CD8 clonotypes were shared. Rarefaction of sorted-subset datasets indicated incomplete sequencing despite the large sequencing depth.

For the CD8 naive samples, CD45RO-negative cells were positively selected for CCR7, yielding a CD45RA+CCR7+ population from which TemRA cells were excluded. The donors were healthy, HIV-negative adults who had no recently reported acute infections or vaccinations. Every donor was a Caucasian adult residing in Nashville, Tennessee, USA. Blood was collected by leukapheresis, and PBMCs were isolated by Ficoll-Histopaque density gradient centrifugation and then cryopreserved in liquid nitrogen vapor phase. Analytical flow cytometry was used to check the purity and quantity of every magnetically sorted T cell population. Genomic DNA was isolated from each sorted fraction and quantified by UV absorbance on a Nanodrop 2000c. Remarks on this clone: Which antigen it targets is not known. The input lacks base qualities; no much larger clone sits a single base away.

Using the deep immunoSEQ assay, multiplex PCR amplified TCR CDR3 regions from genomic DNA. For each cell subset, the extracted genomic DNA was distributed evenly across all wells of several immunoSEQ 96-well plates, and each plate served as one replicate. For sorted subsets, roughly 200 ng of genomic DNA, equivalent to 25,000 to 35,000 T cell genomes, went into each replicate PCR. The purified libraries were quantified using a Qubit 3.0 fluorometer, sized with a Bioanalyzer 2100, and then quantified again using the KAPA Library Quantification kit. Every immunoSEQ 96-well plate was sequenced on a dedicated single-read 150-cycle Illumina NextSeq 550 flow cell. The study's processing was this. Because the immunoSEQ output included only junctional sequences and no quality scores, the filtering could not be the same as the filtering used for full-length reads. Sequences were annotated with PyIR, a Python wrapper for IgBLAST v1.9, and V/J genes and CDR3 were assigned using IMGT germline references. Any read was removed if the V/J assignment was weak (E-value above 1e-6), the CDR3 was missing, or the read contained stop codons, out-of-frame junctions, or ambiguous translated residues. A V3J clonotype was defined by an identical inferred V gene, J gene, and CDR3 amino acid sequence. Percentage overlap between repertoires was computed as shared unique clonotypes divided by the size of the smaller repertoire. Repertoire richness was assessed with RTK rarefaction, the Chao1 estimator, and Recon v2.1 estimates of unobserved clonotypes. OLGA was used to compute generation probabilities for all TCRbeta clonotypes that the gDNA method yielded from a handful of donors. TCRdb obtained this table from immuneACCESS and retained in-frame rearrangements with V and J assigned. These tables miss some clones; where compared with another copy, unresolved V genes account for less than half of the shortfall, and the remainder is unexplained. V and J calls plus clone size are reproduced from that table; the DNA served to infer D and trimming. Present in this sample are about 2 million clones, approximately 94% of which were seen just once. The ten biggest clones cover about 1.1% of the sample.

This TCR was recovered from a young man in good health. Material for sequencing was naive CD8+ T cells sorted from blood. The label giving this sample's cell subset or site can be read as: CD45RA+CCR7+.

The CDR3 has the sequence CAIRTEAPYEQYF. The DNA is as follows: TGTGCCATTCGGACGGAGGCCCCCTACGAGCAGTACTTC. The chain links TRBV10-3 with TRBJ2-7; TRBD2 is a weak D gene call, 5 bases matching. Reading from cysteine to phenylalanine, the CDR3 counts 13 amino acids. This entry keeps only the CDR3 DNA: 39 bases, framed from base 1. Based on the germline V gene, the CDR1 and CDR2 sequences are ENHRY and SYGVKD. V was cut back by 9 bases and J by 2 bases, leaving a gap of 14 bases between them.